This T cell receptor (beta chain) originates from a study of blood T cell repertoires in COVID-19. The wider study: Whether acute or convalescent, the COVID-19 samples came from the United States, Italy and Spain.

This CDR3 region has 15 residues. Germline V gives CDR1 SGHNT, CDR2 YENEEA. Trimming left V 5 bases short and J 9 bases short, with 23 bases between. This clone was recorded once. Only in-frame clones appear in the TCRdb table, and some are missing; sequencing was by immunoSEQ multiplex PCR. The data hold under 250,000 clones, with over 65% observed a single time. Across over 20 US areas, participants ranged in age from about 18 to 90 years. Before being deemed recovered, Cohort 3 donors had two negative PCRs, clearance, or symptom resolution. The V gene is TRBV11-3, the J gene TRBJ2-7, with D unresolved. The sequenced sample consisted of PBMCs or T cells enriched from blood (not recorded which). The receptor was isolated from an older woman who had recovered from COVID-19. DNA of the CDR3: TGTGCCAGCAGCGATCCTAATCAGGATCCTTCGGTGCAGTACTTC. It specifies CASSDPNQDPSVQYF.